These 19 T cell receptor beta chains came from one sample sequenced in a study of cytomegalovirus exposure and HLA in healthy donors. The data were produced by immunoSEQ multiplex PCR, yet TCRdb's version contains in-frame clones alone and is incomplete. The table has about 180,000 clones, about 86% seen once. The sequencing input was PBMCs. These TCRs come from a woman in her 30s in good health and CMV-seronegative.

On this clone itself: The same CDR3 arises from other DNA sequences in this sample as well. The CDR3: CASSPGQGGNQPQHF. Here the CDR3 DNA reads TGTGCCAGCTCACCAGGACAGGGAGGCAATCAGCCCCAGCATTTT. The V call is TRBV18, the J call TRBJ1-5, with 8 positions matching TRBD1. V was clipped by 2 bases and J by 2 bases; unmatched bases: 2. This CDR3 has 15 amino acids. The germline V gene encodes CDR1 KGHSH and CDR2 LQKENI. The full variable domain, its missing parts supplied by reference TRBV18 and TRBJ1-5, is NAGVMQNPRHLVRRRGQEARLRCSPMKGHSHVYWYRQLPEEGLKFMVYLQKENIIDESGMPKERFSAEFPKEGPSILRIQQVVRGDSAAYFCASSPGQGGNQPQHFGDGTRLSIL.

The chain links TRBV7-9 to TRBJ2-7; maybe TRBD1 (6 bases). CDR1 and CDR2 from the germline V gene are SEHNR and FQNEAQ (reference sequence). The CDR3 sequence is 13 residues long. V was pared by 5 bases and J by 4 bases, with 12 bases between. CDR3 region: CASSQGQLYEQYF. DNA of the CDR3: TGTGCCAGCAGCCAAGGACAGCTATACGAGCAGTACTTC.

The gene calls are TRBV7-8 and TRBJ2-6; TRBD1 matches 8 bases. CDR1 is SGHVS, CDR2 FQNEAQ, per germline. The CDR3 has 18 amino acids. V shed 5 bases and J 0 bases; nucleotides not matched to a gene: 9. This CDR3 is CASSPETGDASGANVLTF. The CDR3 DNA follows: TGTGCCAGCAGCCCAGAGACAGGGGATGCCTCTGGGGCCAACGTCCTGACTTTC. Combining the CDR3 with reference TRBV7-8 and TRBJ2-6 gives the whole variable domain GAGVSQSPRYKVAKRGQDVALRCDPISGHVSLFWYQQALGQGPEFLTYFQNEAQLDKSGLPSDRFFAERPEGSVSTLKIQRTQQEDSAVYLCASSPETGDASGANVLTFGAGSRLTVL.

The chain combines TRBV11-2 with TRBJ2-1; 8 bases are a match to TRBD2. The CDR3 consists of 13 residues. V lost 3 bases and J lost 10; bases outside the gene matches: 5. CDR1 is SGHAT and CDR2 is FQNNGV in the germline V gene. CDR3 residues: CASSLGLGGEQFF. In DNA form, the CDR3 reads TGTGCCAGCAGCTTGGGACTAGGAGGCGAGCAGTTCTTC.

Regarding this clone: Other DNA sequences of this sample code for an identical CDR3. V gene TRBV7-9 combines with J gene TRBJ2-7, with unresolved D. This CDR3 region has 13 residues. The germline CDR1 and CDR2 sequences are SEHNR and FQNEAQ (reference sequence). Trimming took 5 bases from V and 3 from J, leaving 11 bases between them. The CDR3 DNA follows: TGTGCCAGCAGCCCACCCGCCGGCTACGAGCAGTACTTC. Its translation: CASSPPAGYEQYF.

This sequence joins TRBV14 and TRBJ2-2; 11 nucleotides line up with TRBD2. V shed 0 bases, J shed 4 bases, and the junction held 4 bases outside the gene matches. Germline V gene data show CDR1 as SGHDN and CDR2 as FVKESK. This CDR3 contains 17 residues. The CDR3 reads CASSQDRGLAGTGELFF. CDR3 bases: TGTGCCAGCAGCCAAGATCGCGGACTAGCGGGCACCGGGGAGCTGTTTTTT.

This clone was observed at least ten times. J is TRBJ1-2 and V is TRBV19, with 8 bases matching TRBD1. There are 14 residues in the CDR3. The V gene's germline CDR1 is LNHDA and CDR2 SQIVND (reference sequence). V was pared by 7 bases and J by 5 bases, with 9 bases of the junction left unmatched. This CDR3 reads CASKGKDRGYGYTF. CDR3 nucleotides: TGTGCCAGTAAGGGTAAAGACAGGGGATATGGCTACACCTTC.

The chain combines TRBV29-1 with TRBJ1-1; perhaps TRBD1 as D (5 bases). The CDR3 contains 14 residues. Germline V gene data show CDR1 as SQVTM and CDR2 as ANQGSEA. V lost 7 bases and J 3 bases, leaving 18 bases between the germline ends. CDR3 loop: CSARGDFGDTEAFF. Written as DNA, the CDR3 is TGCAGCGCCCGCGGGGACTTCGGGGACACTGAAGCTTTCTTT.

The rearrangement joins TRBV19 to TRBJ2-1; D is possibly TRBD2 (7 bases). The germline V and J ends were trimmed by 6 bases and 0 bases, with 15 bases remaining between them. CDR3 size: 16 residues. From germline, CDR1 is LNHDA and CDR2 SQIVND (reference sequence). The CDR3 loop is CASRGGTRYSYNEQFF. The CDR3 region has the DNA TGTGCCAGTAGGGGGGGGACAAGGTACTCCTACAATGAGCAGTTCTTC.

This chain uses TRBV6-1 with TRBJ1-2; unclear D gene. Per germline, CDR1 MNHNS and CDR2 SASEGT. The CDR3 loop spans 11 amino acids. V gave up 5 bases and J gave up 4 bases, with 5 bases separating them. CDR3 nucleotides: TGTGCCAGCAGTACACCCTATGGCTACACCTTC. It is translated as CASSTPYGYTF.

DNA for the CDR3: TGTGCCAGTAGACCCTCGAGGTGGGGGCGGTCTAATGAAAAACTGTTTTTT. Its protein is CASRPSRWGRSNEKLFF. The chain employs TRBV19 and TRBJ1-4; possibly TRBD1 for D (6 bases). CDR3 size: 17 residues. Trimming shortened V by 6 bases and J by 3 bases, and 20 bases separated the two germline ends. CDR1 is LNHDA and CDR2 is SQIVND in the germline V gene (reference sequence).

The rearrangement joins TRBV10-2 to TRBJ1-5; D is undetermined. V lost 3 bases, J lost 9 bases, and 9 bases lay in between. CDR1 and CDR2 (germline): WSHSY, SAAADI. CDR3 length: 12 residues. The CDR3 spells CASSEWARPQHF. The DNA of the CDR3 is TGCGCCAGCAGTGAATGGGCGCGGCCCCAGCATTTT.

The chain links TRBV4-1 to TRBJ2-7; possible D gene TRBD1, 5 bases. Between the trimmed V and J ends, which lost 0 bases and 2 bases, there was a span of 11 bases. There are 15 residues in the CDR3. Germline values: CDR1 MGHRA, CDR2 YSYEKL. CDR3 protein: CASSQDIGATYEQYF. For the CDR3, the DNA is TGCGCCAGCAGCCAAGATATTGGGGCTACCTACGAGCAGTACTTC.

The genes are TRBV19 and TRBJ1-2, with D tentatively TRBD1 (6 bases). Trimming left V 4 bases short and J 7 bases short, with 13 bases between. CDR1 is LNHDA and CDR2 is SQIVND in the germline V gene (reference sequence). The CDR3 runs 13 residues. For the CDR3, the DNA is TGTGCCAGTAGTACCCGAGGACAGCTTGGCTACACCTTC. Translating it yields CASSTRGQLGYTF.

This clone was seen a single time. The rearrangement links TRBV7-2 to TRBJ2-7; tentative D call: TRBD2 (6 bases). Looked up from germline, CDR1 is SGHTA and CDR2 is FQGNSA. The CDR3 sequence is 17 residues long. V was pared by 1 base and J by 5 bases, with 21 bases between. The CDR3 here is CASSLEEYGRGRNEQYF. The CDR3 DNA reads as TGTGCCAGCAGCTTAGAAGAGTACGGGCGGGGTCGGAACGAGCAGTACTTC.

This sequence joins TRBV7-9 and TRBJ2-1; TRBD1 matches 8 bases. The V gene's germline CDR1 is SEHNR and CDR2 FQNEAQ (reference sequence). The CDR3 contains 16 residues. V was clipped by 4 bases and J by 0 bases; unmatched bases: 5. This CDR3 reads CASSSGTGPSYNEQFF. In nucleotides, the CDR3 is TGTGCCAGCAGCTCCGGGACAGGTCCCTCCTACAATGAGCAGTTCTTC.

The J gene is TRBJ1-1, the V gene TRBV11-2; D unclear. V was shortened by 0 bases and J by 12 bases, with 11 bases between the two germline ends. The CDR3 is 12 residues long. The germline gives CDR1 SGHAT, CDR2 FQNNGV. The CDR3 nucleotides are TGTGCCAGCAGCTTAGAGGTGGGCAGAACTTTCTTT. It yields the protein CASSLEVGRTFF.

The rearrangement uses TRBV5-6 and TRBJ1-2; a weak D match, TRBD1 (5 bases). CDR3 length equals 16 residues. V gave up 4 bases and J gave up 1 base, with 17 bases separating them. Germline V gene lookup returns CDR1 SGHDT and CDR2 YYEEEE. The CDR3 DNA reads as TGTGCCAGCAGCCACGTCCGACAGCTCGATAACTATGGCTACACCTTC. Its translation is CASSHVRQLDNYGYTF.

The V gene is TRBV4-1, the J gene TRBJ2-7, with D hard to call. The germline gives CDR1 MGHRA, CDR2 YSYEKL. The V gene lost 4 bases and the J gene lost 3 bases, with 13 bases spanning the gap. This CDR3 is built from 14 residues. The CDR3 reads CASSLWCCGYEQYF. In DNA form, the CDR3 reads TGCGCCAGCAGCCTCTGGTGTTGCGGCTACGAGCAGTACTTC.